What follows are 20 T cell receptor beta chains derived from one specimen sequenced in a study of T-cell reconstitution after alpha-beta-depleted transplantation in children. Molecular barcoding with unique molecular identifiers was used for the TCRbeta library. TCRdb used MiXCR to reprocess the PCR reads, holding one entry per CDR3 protein. The data contain about 110,000 distinct CDR3 sequences, 10% of them singletons. Sequencing was performed on PBMCs, taken before TCRalphabeta/CD19-depleted stem cell transplant. The receptors were gathered from a boy aged 2 to 9 with acute lymphoblastic leukemia, due to receive a stem cell transplant.

This clonotype was seen more than once but under ten times. Here the CDR3 DNA reads TGTGCCAGCAGCCCCTGGGGGGACCTAACCTACGAGCAGTACTTC. This codes for CASSPWGDLTYEQYF. The chain couples TRBV2 to TRBJ2-7; D possibly corresponds to TRBD2 (6 bases). CDR1 and CDR2 (germline): SNHLY, FYNNEI. This CDR3 is 15 amino acids long. V lost 6 bases, J lost 2 bases, and 17 bases lay in between.

This clonotype has a count of ten or more. CDR3 amino acids: CASSLNDGRRGDTQYF. CDR3 DNA sequence: TGTGCCAGCAGCTTAAATGACGGGAGAAGAGGAGATACGCAGTATTTT. The rearrangement joins TRBV11-2 to TRBJ2-3; weak D call: TRBD2 (6 bases). Looked up from germline, CDR1 is SGHAT and CDR2 is FQNNGV. The CDR3 is 16 amino acids. Trimming cost V 2 bases and J 5 bases, with 17 bases left between them.

This clonotype has at least ten counts. This rearrangement joins TRBV12-3 or TRBV12-4 to TRBJ2-1; 7 bases fit TRBD2. V shed 5 bases and J 7 bases; nucleotides not matched to a gene: 14. The CDR3 is 16 residues long. CDR3 sequence reads: CASSPRGVGGGNEQFF. For the CDR3, the DNA is TGTGCCAGCAGTCCCCGGGGCGTGGGGGGAGGGAATGAGCAGTTCTTC.

For this clonotype: This could be a read error, since a much larger clone is one nucleotide away. The conserved phenylalanine or tryptophan normally closing the CDR3 is absent here, so this likely arose from a read error. The chain combines TRBV7-8 with TRBJ1-2; 7 bases align to TRBD1. The junction had 6 bases not matched to a gene; V was cut back by 5 bases and J by 3 bases. The CDR3 totals 14 residues. Germline lookup yields CDR1 SGHVS and CDR2 FQNEAQ. The CDR3 protein is CASSKEGADYGYTY. Here the CDR3 DNA reads TGTGCCAGCAGCAAGGAGGGGGCGGACTATGGCTACACCTAC.

This clonotype was counted only a few times. The chain combines TRBV7-9 with TRBJ2-1, with D maybe TRBD1 (6 bases). The V end lost 2 bases, the J end lost 1 base, and 9 bases lay between the germline ends. Germline V CDR1 and CDR2: SEHNR, FQNEAQ (reference sequence). The length of the CDR3 is 15 residues. This CDR3 is CASSLSQGSYNEQFF. CDR3 bases: TGTGCCAGCAGCTTATCCCAGGGGTCCTACAATGAGCAGTTCTTC. The variable domain in full, completed from reference TRBV7-9 and TRBJ2-1, reads DTGVSQNPRHKITKRGQNVTFRCDPISEHNRLYWYRQTLGQGPEFLTYFQNEAQLEKSRLLSDRFSAERPKGSFSTLEIQRTEQGDSAMYLCASSLSQGSYNEQFFGPGTRLTVL.

This clonotype showed up just a few times. The chain is built from TRBV27 and TRBJ2-2, with 11 bases fitting TRBD2. The CDR3 consists of 15 residues. Germline loops: CDR1 MNHEY, CDR2 SMNVEV (reference sequence). Unmatched junction bases numbered 6, after V lost 5 bases and J lost 7 bases. The CDR3 DNA follows: TGTGCCAGCAGTGGGCTAGCGGGAGGTTTCGGGGAGCTGTTTTTT. Translated: CASSGLAGGFGELFF.

This clonotype showed up many times. V is TRBV6-1 and J is TRBJ2-1; 12 nucleotides agree with TRBD2. V was clipped by 8 bases and J by 12 bases; unmatched bases: 14. The germline CDR1 and CDR2 sequences are MNHNS and SASEGT. The length of the CDR3 is 15 residues. The CDR3 spells CASQNVAGTSGWQFF. In DNA, the CDR3 is TGTGCCAGCCAAAATGTAGCCGGGACTAGCGGGTGGCAGTTCTTC.

This chain joins TRBV27 and TRBJ2-2; D is ambiguous. Trimming took off 1 base at V and 6 bases at J, with 6 bases between the two ends. CDR3 length equals 13 residues. The V gene's germline CDR1 is MNHEY and CDR2 SMNVEV (reference sequence). The CDR3 nucleotides read TGTGCCAGCAGTTTATTTGGTCCCGGGGAGCTGTTTTTT. Amino acid sequence: CASSLFGPGELFF.

This clonotype was picked up a small number of times. Germline and junction disagree at one end, which may indicate a read error. The rearrangement joins TRBV2 to TRBJ1-1; tentatively, D is TRBD1 (6 bases). The CDR3 contains 18 residues. In germline, CDR1 is SNHLY, CDR2 FYNNEI. The CDR3 DNA reads TGTACCAGCAGTAAGAACAGGGCTATGCGGGGTGGGGGCACTGAAGCTTTCTTT. It translates to CTSSKNRAMRGGGTEAFF. Full variable domain (missing parts from reference TRBV2 and TRBJ1-1): EPEVTQTPSHQVTQMGQEVILRCVPISNHLYFYWYRQILGQKVEFLVSFYNNEISEKSEIFDDQFSVERPDGSNFTLKIRSTKLEDSAMYFCTSSKNRAMRGGGTEAFFGQGTRLTVV.

This clonotype was detected ten times or more. The rearrangement uses TRBV6-6 and TRBJ1-2, with 9 positions matching TRBD1. V lost 6 bases to trimming and J lost 3 bases; unmatched junction nucleotides: 2. Germline V CDR1 and CDR2: MNHNY, SVGAGI (reference sequence). CDR3 size: 13 residues. This chain's CDR3 is CASSRDRDYGYTF. The CDR3 DNA reads TGTGCCAGCAGCCGGGACAGGGACTATGGCTACACCTTC.

This clonotype was detected many times. The genes are TRBV29-1 and TRBJ2-7; unclear D gene. V lost 3 bases to trimming and J lost 0 bases, with 6 bases between them. Germline CDR1 is SQVTM and CDR2 is ANQGSEA. This CDR3 is 12 amino acids long. CDR3 sequence (DNA): TGCAGCGTTGACGACAACTCCTACGAGCAGTACTTC. Its translation is CSVDDNSYEQYF.

The CDR3 spells CASSSTFSRSNYGYTF. CDR3 bases: TGCGCCAGCAGCTCCACCTTCTCACGAAGTAACTATGGCTACACCTTC. V and J are TRBV5-1 and TRBJ1-2; no clear D. Germline V CDR1 and CDR2: SGHRS, YFSETQ. The CDR3 runs 16 residues. The ends were cut back, 3 bases at V and 1 base at J, with 16 bases in the middle.

This clonotype was counted between two and nine times. The chain carries TRBV5-1 and TRBJ1-2; 9 bases align to TRBD1. CDR1 is SGHRS, CDR2 YFSETQ, per germline. V gave up 2 bases and J gave up 4 bases; unmatched junction bases: 6. The CDR3 runs 15 residues. In DNA form, the CDR3 reads TGCGCCAGCAGCTTCTCAGACAGGGGGGCCTATGGCTACACCTTC. Encoded protein: CASSFSDRGAYGYTF.

There are many counts of this clonotype. The chain links TRBV5-1 to TRBJ2-1; 9 positions match TRBD1. CDR1 is SGHRS and CDR2 is YFSETQ in the germline V gene. The V gene end was trimmed by 0 bases and the J gene end by 4 bases; junction bases not matched to a gene: 8. The CDR3 length is 17 residues. CDR3 sequence: CASSLAGRDRDYNEQFF. CDR3 in DNA: TGCGCCAGCAGCTTGGCAGGTAGGGACAGGGATTACAATGAGCAGTTCTTC.

This chain uses TRBV20-1 with TRBJ2-3; D is unclear. V lost 8 bases, J lost 2 bases, and 14 bases lay in between. The CDR3 loop spans 13 amino acids. Germline assignment: CDR1 DFQATT and CDR2 SNEGSKA (reference sequence). CDR3 sequence reads: CSHGQRYTDTQYF. DNA for the CDR3: TGCAGTCACGGGCAGCGTTACACAGATACGCAGTATTTT.

This clonotype was detected many times. The chain employs TRBV12-3 or TRBV12-4 and TRBJ2-2, with D unclear. CDR3 length: 14 amino acids. Trimming removed 5 bases at V and 4 bases at J, with 11 bases between. The CDR3 spells CASSIGSPTGELFF. The CDR3, as DNA: TGTGCCAGCAGTATTGGAAGCCCCACCGGGGAGCTGTTTTTT.

The DNA of the CDR3 is TGTGCCAGCAGTTCCCGTGGGACGAGCTCCTACGAGCAGTACTTC. Residues: CASSSRGTSSYEQYF. The chain employs TRBV27 and TRBJ2-7, with D perhaps TRBD1 or TRBD2 (5 bases each). The CDR3 covers 15 residues. V was shortened by 4 bases and J by 0 bases, with 13 bases between the two germline ends. Germline V gives CDR1 MNHEY, CDR2 SMNVEV (reference sequence).

This chain connects TRBV29-1 to TRBJ2-5; D is possibly TRBD2 (6 bases). Trimming stripped 7 bases from V and 11 bases from J, with 14 bases between. The CDR3 runs 10 residues. The germline V gene encodes CDR1 SQVTM and CDR2 ANQGSEA. In nucleotides, the CDR3 is TGCAGCGCCGGAGGGGCGGATCAGTACTTC. This sequence encodes CSAGGADQYF.

V usage is TRBV5-1 and J usage is TRBJ1-4; D is unclear. The V end lost 5 bases, the J end lost 0 bases, and 11 bases lay between the germline ends. CDR3 length equals 15 residues. In germline, CDR1 is SGHRS, CDR2 YFSETQ. DNA for the CDR3: TGCGCCAGCAGTGGAGACGGCGCAACTAATGAAAAACTGTTTTTT. The encoded protein is CASSGDGATNEKLFF. The full variable domain, completed using reference TRBV5-1 and TRBJ1-4, is KAGVTQTPRYLIKTRGQQVTLSCSPISGHRSVSWYQQTPGQGLQFLFEYFSETQRNKGNFPGRFSGRQFSNSRSEMNVSTLELGDSALYLCASSGDGATNEKLFFGSGTQLSVL.

In DNA, the CDR3 is TGTGCCAGCTCACCGGGTACAGGGTACCAGCCCCAGCATTTT. Translated: CASSPGTGYQPQHF. The chain uses TRBV18 and TRBJ1-5; D perhaps matches TRBD1 (6 bases). The CDR3 has 14 residues. CDR1 is KGHSH, CDR2 LQKENI, per germline. Trimming removed 3 bases from V and 7 bases from J, with 13 bases in between.